A single sample gave rise to the 31 T cell receptor beta chains below, sequenced in a study of T cell clonality in common variable immunodeficiency. Sequenced by immunoSEQ multiplex PCR; TCRdb stores in-frame clones only, minus some. The sample contains approximately 81,000 clones, none occurring once; 0.75% to 1% lies in the top ten. The sample taken for sequencing was peripheral blood mononuclear cells. These receptors were collected from a person aged 18 to 70 in good health.

This clone was seen ten or more times. The read finishes 3 residues shy of the CDR3 end, and the germline J gene is used to complete it. The chain combines TRBV5-1 with TRBJ1-6; 10 bases line up with TRBD1. The J segment lost 7 bases and the V segment lost 3 bases, leaving 1 base of the junction unmatched. The CDR3 is 14 amino acids. Germline CDR1 reads SGHRS; CDR2 reads YFSETQ. This chain's CDR3 is CASSWDRGNSPLHF. Incomplete CDR3 DNA: TGCGCCAGCAGCTGGGACAGGGGAAATTCACCC.

This clone was counted at least ten times. The read ends 3 residues shy of where the CDR3 ends; the end is completed using the germline J gene. The chain employs TRBV7-2 and TRBJ2-3; TRBD1 matches at 7 bases. This CDR3 comprises 15 residues. Germline CDR1 SGHTA, CDR2 FQGNSA. With 2 bases clipped from V and 8 bases from J, the junction kept 10 bases outside the gene matches. CDR3: CASSLTTGMPGTQYF. The sequenced part of the CDR3 DNA is TGTGCCAGCAGCTTAACGACAGGGATGCCTGGTACG.

This clone was detected ten times or more. Read coverage stops 3 residues before the CDR3 terminus; the germline J gene supplies the remainder. The chain recombines TRBV7-2 with TRBJ2-2; TRBD2 matches 12 bases. Germline V lookup: CDR1 SGHTA, CDR2 FQGNSA. The CDR3 extends over 15 amino acids. V lost 4 bases and J lost 7; bases outside the gene matches: 4. CDR3 DNA (partial): TGTGCCAGCAGCTCTAGCGGGAGGGGTGGCGGGGAG. As protein: CASSSSGRGGGE. The full CDR3 protein reads CASSSSGRGGGELFF. Complete variable domain (other parts from reference TRBV7-2 and TRBJ2-2): GAGVSQSPSNKVTEKGKDVELRCDPISGHTALYWYRQSLGQGLEFLIYFQGNSAPDKSGLPSDRFSAERTGGSVSTLTIQRTQQEDSAVYLCASSSSGRGGGELFFGEGSRLTVL.

This clone has a count of ten or more. The observed sequence ends 3 residues before the CDR3 terminus, with the missing tail filled in from the germline J gene. The chain recombines TRBV5-1 with TRBJ1-2, with TRBD1 matching over 8 bases. The CDR3 extends over 16 amino acids. Trimming took 2 bases from V and 2 from J; bases not matched to a gene: 8. Germline lookup yields CDR1 SGHRS and CDR2 YFSETQ. The covered CDR3 bases are TGCGCCAGCAGCTTCACGGACAGGGATTGGAACTATGGC. It specifies CASSFTDRDWNYG. The full CDR3 is CASSFTDRDWNYGYTF.

This clone was seen repeatedly, ten times or more. The sequence runs out 3 residues before the end of the CDR3; the remainder is reconstructed from the germline J gene. The chain has TRBV20-1 and TRBJ1-3; TRBD1 is a possible D gene (5 bases). Trimming took 2 bases from V and 8 from J, leaving 13 bases between them. The CDR3 length is 13 residues. The V gene's germline CDR1 is DFQATT and CDR2 SNEGSKA (reference sequence). CDR3 bases read: TGCAGTGCTAGAATTCAGGGTCGAGACACC. It yields the protein CSARIQGRDT. Given in full, the CDR3 is CSARIQGRDTIYF.

This clone was recorded many times. The read terminates 3 residues before the CDR3 end, so the remaining end is supplied by the germline J gene. The rearrangement links TRBV18 to TRBJ1-4; no firm D call. The ends were cut back, 3 bases at V and 6 bases at J, with 8 bases in the middle. The germline gives CDR1 KGHSH, CDR2 LQKENI. CDR3 length equals 13 residues. CDR3 loop: CASSPASHEKLFF. CDR3 DNA, as far as it was read: TGTGCCAGCTCACCGGCCAGTCATGAAAAA.

This clone came up many times. With the read ending 3 residues before the CDR3 end, the germline J gene is used to fill in that end. V gene TRBV6-2 or TRBV6-3 combines with J gene TRBJ2-6, with a possible D match to TRBD1 (6 bases). The germline V gene has CDR1 MNHEY and CDR2 SVGEGT. The CDR3 has 15 residues. Trimming cost V 6 bases and J 2 bases, with 11 bases left between them. The CDR3 is CASSETGPGANVLTF. The sequenced part of the CDR3 DNA is TGTGCCAGCAGCGAAACAGGGCCTGGGGCCAACGTC.

This clone was detected many times. Read coverage stops 3 residues before the CDR3 terminus; the germline J gene supplies the remainder. This chain connects TRBV14 to TRBJ1-1, with a weak D call TRBD1 (6 bases). Germline-derived CDR1 and CDR2 are SGHDN and FVKESK. The V and J ends lost 1 base and 3 bases respectively, with 21 bases between them. The CDR3 runs to 18 residues. Incomplete CDR3 DNA: TGTGCCAGCAGCCAAGCGGAGATCCCGTGGGGGCGTTACACTGAA. Translating gives CASSQAEIPWGRYTE. The entire CDR3 protein reads CASSQAEIPWGRYTEAFF.

In the case of this clone: Read coverage stops 3 residues before the CDR3 terminus; the germline J gene supplies the remainder. The chain uses TRBV18 and TRBJ2-7; maybe TRBD2 (7 bases). The V end lost 6 bases, the J end lost 2 bases, and 17 bases lay between the germline ends. The CDR3 has 15 residues. Germline V gene data show CDR1 as KGHSH and CDR2 as LQKENI. Partial CDR3 DNA: TGTGCCAGCTCGGGAGGGGGAAATTTACCCTACGAG. This translates into CASSGGGNLPYE. The full CDR3 protein reads CASSGGGNLPYEQYF. The full variable domain, its missing parts supplied by reference TRBV18 and TRBJ2-7, is NAGVMQNPRHLVRRRGQEARLRCSPMKGHSHVYWYRQLPEEGLKFMVYLQKENIIDESGMPKERFSAEFPKEGPSILRIQQVVRGDSAAYFCASSGGGNLPYEQYFGPGTRLTVT.

This clone was detected many times. From the germline J gene comes the end of the CDR3, since the read stops 3 residues before it. The chain uses TRBV5-1 and TRBJ2-1, with 9 bases aligning to TRBD2. The CDR3 is made up of 14 amino acids. V gave up 6 bases and J gave up 4 bases; unmatched junction bases: 5. Germline values: CDR1 SGHRS, CDR2 YFSETQ. The CDR3 bases that were read are TGCGCCAGCACTAGCGGGGAAAGTTACAATGAG. It specifies CASTSGESYNE. The full CDR3 protein is CASTSGESYNEQFF.

This clone was found many times. The read falls 3 residues short of the CDR3 end, and the missing part is taken from the germline J gene. The chain is built from TRBV29-1 and TRBJ2-7; D tentatively reads TRBD1 or TRBD2 (5 bases each). The CDR3 covers 14 residues. CDR1 and CDR2 from the germline V gene are SQVTM and ANQGSEA. Deletions cut 4 bases from V and 5 bases from J, with 18 bases between. CDR3 residues: CSVVGAMWGDEQYF. The DNA read from the CDR3 is TGCAGCGTTGTAGGGGCCATGTGGGGAGACGAG.

This clone has a count of ten or more. The read terminates 3 residues before the CDR3 end, so the remaining end is supplied by the germline J gene. The rearrangement joins TRBV4-2 to TRBJ1-5; TRBD1 is a possible D gene (5 bases). Germline V gene sequence: CDR1 LGHNA, CDR2 YNFKEQ. The ends were cut back, 2 bases at V and 6 bases at J, with 20 bases in the middle. The CDR3 contains 17 residues. This chain's CDR3 is CASSQQWGESMSQPQHF. The CDR3 bases that were read are TGTGCCAGCAGCCAACAGTGGGGGGAAAGCATGAGTCAGCCC.

This clone was detected ten times or more. The sequence runs out 3 residues before the end of the CDR3; the remainder is reconstructed from the germline J gene. This chain connects TRBV7-3 to TRBJ2-3, with D tentatively TRBD1 (5 bases). The CDR3 runs 15 residues. Germline V gene lookup returns CDR1 SGHTA and CDR2 FQGTGA. V was pared by 1 base and J by 3 bases, with 11 bases between. The CDR3 is CASSLNRGETDTQYF. The covered CDR3 bases are TGTGCCAGCAGCTTAAATAGGGGCGAAACAGATACG.

This clone was seen ten or more times. The CDR3 extends 3 residues past the end of the read, so its final part is completed from the germline J gene. V is TRBV5-6 and J is TRBJ2-7, with D unresolved. Germline V gene sequence: CDR1 SGHDT, CDR2 YYEEEE. Trimming took off 2 bases at V and 6 bases at J, with 6 bases between the two ends. The CDR3 length is 11 residues. The CDR3 loop reads CASSFSREQYF. The part of the CDR3 DNA that was read is TGTGCCAGCAGCTTTTCTCGCGAG. Complete variable domain (other parts from reference TRBV5-6 and TRBJ2-7): DAGVTQSPTHLIKTRGQQVTLRCSPKSGHDTVSWYQQALGQGPQFIFQYYEEEERQRGNFPDRFSGHQFPNYSSELNVNALLLGDSALYLCASSFSREQYFGPGTRLTVT.

This clone was observed many times. Coverage ceases 3 residues before the CDR3 finishes, and the germline J gene fills in the end. The chain employs TRBV10-3 and TRBJ2-2; tentative D call: TRBD2 (5 bases). Germline V gives CDR1 ENHRY, CDR2 SYGVKD. CDR3 length: 17 residues. V was clipped by 0 bases and J by 1 base, with 12 bases between them. CDR3 region: CAISESGSGVNTGELFF. The sequenced part of the CDR3 DNA is TGTGCCATCAGTGAGTCCGGCAGCGGAGTGAACACCGGGGAG.

This clone was picked up many times. Read data end 3 residues before the CDR3 end; the end is taken from the germline J gene. This chain connects TRBV6-2 or TRBV6-3 to TRBJ2-2; 10 bases line up with TRBD2. The CDR3 runs 16 residues. Germline V gene sequence: CDR1 MNHEY, CDR2 SVGEGT. J was trimmed by 6 bases and V by 5 bases; bases with no gene match: 9. The sequenced part of the CDR3 DNA is TGTGCCAGCAGTCACCCGGGGCTAGCGGGGGCCGGGGAG. Its protein product is CASSHPGLAGAGE. The full CDR3 reads CASSHPGLAGAGELFF.

This clone was seen at least ten times. The CDR3 end falls 3 residues outside the read, so it is completed with the germline J gene. V and J are TRBV14 and TRBJ2-5, with D perhaps matching TRBD1 (6 bases). Germline assignment: CDR1 SGHDN and CDR2 FVKESK. Deletions cut 1 base from V and 2 bases from J, with 11 bases between. The CDR3 runs 15 residues. Here the CDR3 reads CASSQARQAQETQYF. The DNA read from the CDR3 is TGTGCCAGCAGCCAAGCCCGACAGGCACAAGAGACC.

At least ten counts were recorded for this clone. Partial CDR3 DNA: TGCAGTGCTAGAGGCGGGATCTCCACAGATACG. Amino acids: CSARGGISTDT. The complete CDR3 sequence is CSARGGISTDTQYF. V and J are TRBV20-1 and TRBJ2-3; a weak D match, TRBD2 (6 bases). With the read ending 3 residues before the CDR3 end, the germline J gene is used to fill in that end. Germline V gene sequence: CDR1 DFQATT, CDR2 SNEGSKA (reference sequence). This CDR3 is 14 amino acids long. Trimming cost V 1 base and J 2 bases, with 10 bases left between them.

This clone has a count of ten or more. The read gets to within 3 residues of the CDR3 end, and the germline J gene fills in the rest. The chain carries TRBV20-1 and TRBJ1-4, with a weak D call TRBD1 (5 bases). The CDR3 length is 16 residues. V was clipped by 0 bases and J by 4 bases, with 15 bases between them. Germline lookup yields CDR1 DFQATT and CDR2 SNEGSKA (reference sequence). Incomplete CDR3 DNA: TGCAGTGCTAGAGATAGGGCGGGGCAGCTTAATGAAAAA. Translated, it gives CSARDRAGQLNEK. The whole CDR3 sequence reads CSARDRAGQLNEKLFF.

This clone appeared many times. The read stops 3 residues short of the end of the CDR3; the missing end is completed from the germline J gene. The V and J genes are TRBV6-2 or TRBV6-3 and TRBJ2-7; 7 bases map to TRBD2. This CDR3 has 14 amino acids. Germline CDR1 reads MNHEY; CDR2 reads SVGEGT. After removal of 5 bases from V and 4 bases from J, the junction contained 8 bases not matched to a gene. This CDR3 reads CASSLPSGVYEQYF. CDR3 DNA (partial): TGTGCCAGCAGTCTCCCTAGCGGAGTATACGAG.

This clone was seen repeatedly, ten times or more. The read terminates 3 residues before the CDR3 end, so the remaining end is supplied by the germline J gene. The chain has TRBV11-2 and TRBJ1-5, with D tentatively TRBD1 (5 bases). The V gene's germline CDR1 is SGHAT and CDR2 FQNNGV. The CDR3 contains 15 residues. V lost 0 bases and J 6 bases, leaving 12 bases between the germline ends. CDR3 sequence reads: CASSLEGEVGQPQHF. The sequenced CDR3 bases are TGTGCCAGCAGCTTAGAAGGGGAGGTCGGTCAGCCC.

This clone was observed many times. The read comes to an end 3 residues before the CDR3 does, leaving the germline J gene to fill in the end. This sequence joins TRBV7-2 and TRBJ2-5; no definite D call. Germline-derived CDR1 and CDR2 are SGHTA and FQGNSA. V was clipped by 1 base and J by 5 bases, with 11 bases between them. CDR3 size: 14 residues. This CDR3 is CASSLDQGYETQYF. The CDR3 bases that were read are TGTGCCAGCAGCTTAGACCAAGGTTACGAGACC.

This clone came up many times. The CDR3 end is not reached by the read, which stops 3 residues before it; the germline J gene fills it in. The chain links TRBV4-1 to TRBJ2-7, with D maybe TRBD2 (5 bases). Trimming stripped 1 base from V and 2 bases from J, with 9 bases between. The length of the CDR3 is 14 residues. Germline V gene data show CDR1 as MGHRA and CDR2 as YSYEKL. The DNA read from the CDR3 is TGCGCCAGCAGCCAAGCTACTAGTGCCTACGAG. Amino acid sequence: CASSQATSAYE. The full CDR3 protein reads CASSQATSAYEQYF.

The table lists this clone with many counts. The read gets to within 3 residues of the CDR3 end, and the germline J gene fills in the rest. This chain joins TRBV18 and TRBJ1-1, with 7 bases lining up with TRBD1. The germline CDR1 and CDR2 sequences are KGHSH and LQKENI. The CDR3 is 16 residues long. Losses at the gene ends were 2 bases for V and 1 base for J; bases not matched to a gene: 7. The DNA read from the CDR3 is TGTGCCAGCTCACCAATCGGAGGACAGGAGAACACTGAA. It yields the protein CASSPIGGQENTE. The CDR3, in full, reads CASSPIGGQENTEAFF.

This clone was counted between two and nine times. The CDR3 end is not reached by the read, which stops 3 residues before it; the germline J gene fills it in. The chain joins TRBV11-3 to TRBJ2-1; weak D call: TRBD2 (5 bases). CDR3 length: 15 residues. The V end was cut by 0 bases, the J end by 6 bases, with 12 bases between. CDR1 and CDR2 (germline): SGHNT, YENEEA. This CDR3 is CASSLDRSGSNEQFF. The sequenced CDR3 bases are TGTGCCAGCAGCTTAGATCGGTCGGGGTCCAATGAG.

The table lists this clone with many counts. From the germline J gene comes the end of the CDR3, since the read stops 3 residues before it. This chain connects TRBV6-1 to TRBJ2-1; TRBD2 agrees at 7 bases. The CDR3 contains 16 residues. The V gene end was trimmed by 4 bases and the J gene end by 2 bases; junction bases not matched to a gene: 8. The germline CDR1 and CDR2 sequences are MNHNS and SASEGT. The CDR3 sequence: CASSGRDYETYNEQFF. CDR3 DNA (partial): TGTGCCAGCAGTGGCCGGGACTACGAAACCTACAATGAG.

This clone was observed many times. The sequenced CDR3 bases are TGTGCCAGCATAGGACAGACCCACTACGAG. Its translation is CASIGQTHYE. The full CDR3 protein reads CASIGQTHYEQYF. The chain uses TRBV6-2 or TRBV6-3 and TRBJ2-7; D possibly corresponds to TRBD1 (6 bases). Sequencing ends 3 residues short of the CDR3 end; the germline J gene provides the rest. CDR1 and CDR2 (germline): MNHEY, SVGEGT. CDR3 length: 13 residues. The V end lost 7 bases, the J end lost 3 bases, and 13 bases lay between the germline ends.

This clone appeared many times. The CDR3 DNA, read in part, is TGTGCCTGGAGTGGCGGGACACTGCACACAGATACG. Translating gives CAWSGGTLHTDT. The entire CDR3 protein is CAWSGGTLHTDTQYF. The rearrangement joins TRBV30 to TRBJ2-3; D is tentatively TRBD1 or TRBD2 (6 bases each). The CDR3 extends 3 residues past the end of the read, so its final part is completed from the germline J gene. The CDR3 loop spans 15 amino acids. The germline CDR1 and CDR2 sequences are GTSNPN and SVGIG (reference sequence). Trimming removed 1 base at V and 2 bases at J, with 13 bases between.

This clone was counted at least ten times. The CDR3 goes on 3 residues after the read ends, and that part is filled in from the germline J gene. The rearrangement uses TRBV19 and TRBJ1-1, with 7 nucleotides matching TRBD1. CDR3 size: 14 residues. The germline V gene has CDR1 LNHDA and CDR2 SQIVND (reference sequence). V trimming: 4 bases; J trimming: 7 bases; junction bases outside the gene matches: 9. CDR3 residues: CASSRGTVPLEAFF. The part of the CDR3 DNA that was read is TGTGCCAGTAGTAGGGGGACAGTCCCTCTTGAA. The whole variable domain, filled in from reference TRBV19 and TRBJ1-1, reads DGGITQSPKYLFRKEGQNVTLSCEQNLNHDAMYWYRQDPGQGLRLIYYSQIVNDFQKGDIAEGYSVSREKKESFPLTVTSAQKNPTAFYLCASSRGTVPLEAFFGQGTRLTVV.

This clone was counted ten times or more. The CDR3 end is not reached by the read, which stops 3 residues before it; the germline J gene fills it in. The chain recombines TRBV9 with TRBJ2-6, with D possibly being TRBD1 (6 bases). The CDR3 spans 18 residues. The V and J ends lost 0 bases and 3 bases respectively, with 16 bases between them. Germline CDR1 reads SGDLS; CDR2 reads YYNGEE. The CDR3 region is CASSVVGAGLRGANVLTF. The part of the CDR3 DNA that was read is TGTGCCAGCAGCGTAGTGGGGGCAGGGCTTCGTGGGGCCAACGTC. The variable domain in full, completed from reference TRBV9 and TRBJ2-6, reads DSGVTQTPKHLITATGQRVTLRCSPRSGDLSVYWYQQSLDQGLQFLIQYYNGEERAKGNILERFSAQQFPDLHSELNLSSLELGDSALYFCASSVVGAGLRGANVLTFGAGSRLTVL.

The sample holds a few counts of this clone. The read ends 3 residues shy of where the CDR3 ends; the end is completed using the germline J gene. This chain connects TRBV7-6 to TRBJ2-7; 7 nucleotides match TRBD1. The CDR3 loop spans 14 amino acids. V was clipped by 5 bases and J by 3 bases; unmatched bases: 7. CDR1 and CDR2 (germline): SGHVS, FNYEAQ. The chain's CDR3 is CASSPTQGNYEQYF. The sequenced part of the CDR3 DNA is TGTGCCAGCAGCCCGACACAGGGGAACTACGAG. Together with reference TRBV7-6 and TRBJ2-7, the CDR3 gives the full variable domain: GAGVSQSPRYKVTKRGQDVALRCDPISGHVSLYWYRQALGQGPEFLTYFNYEAQQDKSGLPNDRFSAERPEGSISTLTIQRTEQRDSAMYRCASSPTQGNYEQYFGPGTRLTVT.